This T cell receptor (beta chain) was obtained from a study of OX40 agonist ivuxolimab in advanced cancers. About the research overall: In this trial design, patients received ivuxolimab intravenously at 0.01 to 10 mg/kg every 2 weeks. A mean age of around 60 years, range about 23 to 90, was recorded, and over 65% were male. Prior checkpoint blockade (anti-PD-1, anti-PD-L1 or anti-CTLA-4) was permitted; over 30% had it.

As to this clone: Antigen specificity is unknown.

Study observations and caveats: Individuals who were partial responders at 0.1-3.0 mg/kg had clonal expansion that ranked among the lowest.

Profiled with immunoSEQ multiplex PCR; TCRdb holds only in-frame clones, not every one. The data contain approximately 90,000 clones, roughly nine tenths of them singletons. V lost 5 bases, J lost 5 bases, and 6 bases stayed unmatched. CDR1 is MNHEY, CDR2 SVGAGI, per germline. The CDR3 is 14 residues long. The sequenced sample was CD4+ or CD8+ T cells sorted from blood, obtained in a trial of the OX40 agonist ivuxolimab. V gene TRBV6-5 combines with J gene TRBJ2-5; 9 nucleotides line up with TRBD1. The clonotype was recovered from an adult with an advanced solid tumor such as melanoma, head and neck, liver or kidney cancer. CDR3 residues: CASSNRGLGETQYF. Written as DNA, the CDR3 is TGTGCCAGCAGTAACAGGGGGCTAGGCGAGACCCAGTACTTC.